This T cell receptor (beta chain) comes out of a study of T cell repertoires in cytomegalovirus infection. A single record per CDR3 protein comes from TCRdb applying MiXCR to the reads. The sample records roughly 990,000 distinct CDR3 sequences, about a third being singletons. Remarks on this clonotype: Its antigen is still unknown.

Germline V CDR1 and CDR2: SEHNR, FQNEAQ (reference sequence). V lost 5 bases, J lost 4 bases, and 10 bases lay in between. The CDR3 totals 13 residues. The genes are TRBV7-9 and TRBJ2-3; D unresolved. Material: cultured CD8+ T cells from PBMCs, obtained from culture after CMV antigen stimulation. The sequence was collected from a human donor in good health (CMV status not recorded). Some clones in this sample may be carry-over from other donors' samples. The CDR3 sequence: CASSLANADTQYF. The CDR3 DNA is TGTGCCAGCAGCCTCGCGAATGCAGATACGCAGTATTTT.